The clone carrying this TCR beta chain came up many times. Its antigen is currently unknown. The V gene's germline CDR1 is SGHAT and CDR2 FQNNGV. The V gene lost 11 bases and the J gene lost 4 bases, with 18 bases spanning the gap. This CDR3 is built from 13 residues. The data belong to a study of regulatory T cells in long-lasting Graves disease. Noted time point: persistent/refractory GD, antithyroid drugs over 5 years with positive TRAb. TCR sequences were obtained from RNA taken from PBMCs. Graves' disease diagnosis used American Thyroid Association guidelines. Staff took about 10 milliliters of peripheral blood and put it into EDTA tubes. Researchers made TCR beta libraries by using iRepertoire HTBI primers and running Arm-PCR on CDR3 regions. Each CDR3 protein gets one entry after TCRdb re-called the multiplex PCR reads with MiXCR. The sample lists about 470,000 distinct CDR3 sequences, 20% to 25% occurring once.

Study-level results: Study of thyroid tissue was not done, with only peripheral blood studied.

V is TRBV11-2 and J is TRBJ2-7; D is tentatively TRBD1 or TRBD2 (5 bases each). Here the sequenced sample was peripheral blood mononuclear cells (PBMCs), taken when the disease was refractory, from a patient treated with antithyroid drugs. The receptor comes from a female donor with Graves disease. The CDR3 sequence: CACRQGVRYEQYF. The CDR3, as DNA: TGTGCCTGCCGCCAGGGAGTTAGGTACGAGCAGTACTTC.